This record covers a single TCR beta chain. CDR1 and CDR2 (germline): SNHLY, FYNNEI. After removal of 5 bases from V and 2 bases from J, the junction contained 6 bases not matched to a gene. The CDR3 is 14 residues long. This sample stems from a study of blood T cell repertoires in COVID-19. TCRdb's copy holds only in-frame clones and misses some; the assay was immunoSEQ multiplex PCR. The table has 140,000 to 150,000 clones, approximately 80% seen once. Those enrolled, adults aged roughly 18 to 89 years, came from around 25 US areas. Participants had their cohort set by participant-reported clinical history. Recovery meant two consecutive negative NP/OP PCR tests, professional clearance, or resolved symptoms.

V and J are TRBV2 and TRBJ2-7; 7 positions agree with TRBD1. The clonotype originates from a woman aged 40 to 50 who had recovered from COVID-19. Sequencing input: PBMCs or T cells enriched from blood (not recorded which). Here the CDR3 reads CASSTGAAPYEQYF. In DNA, the CDR3 is TGTGCCAGCAGTACAGGGGCTGCCCCCTACGAGCAGTACTTC.